A single count supports the clone carrying this T cell receptor beta chain. This sample includes further DNA sequences coding for the same CDR3. The data were taken from a study of blood T cell repertoires in COVID-19. Study details: From the United States, Italy and Spain came samples of acute and convalescent COVID-19. PBMCs, B-cell-depleted T cells, or T cells provided the cDNA or gDNA that made up the material.

Profiled with immunoSEQ multiplex PCR; TCRdb holds only in-frame clones, not every one. The table includes 140,000 to 150,000 clones, about nine tenths detected once. CDR3 length: 14 residues. Germline assignment: CDR1 KGHSH and CDR2 LQKENI. V lost 3 bases to trimming and J lost 5 bases, with 12 bases between them. The rearrangement links TRBV18 to TRBJ2-3, with a tentative D call TRBD1 (7 bases). This TCR came from a man at least 80 years old with acute or convalescent COVID-19. Material for sequencing was peripheral blood. The CDR3 DNA reads as TGTGCCAGCTCACCGGACAGGAGGGGAGATACGCAGTATTTT. It codes for CASSPDRRGDTQYF.